A selection of T cell receptor beta chains follows, all from one sample in a study of shared clonotypes between healthy human individuals. Some clones are missing from TCRdb's copy, which holds only in-frame ones; the method was immunoSEQ multiplex PCR. The repertoire includes around 370,000 clones, 96% of them detected once, and around 0.29% sits in the top ten. Specimen: memory CD8+ T cells sorted from blood. These receptors were collected from a man aged 25-40 years in good health. Each CDR3 is given with its conserved first and last residue. The order of the fields is J gene, D gene, V gene, clone size, CDR3 DNA, CDR3 protein. A D gene is named only where the DNA matches it firmly. The size entry is marked missing in some rows and otherwise reads once, few, many or a size class.

J: TRBJ1-1
D: NA
V: TRBV2
size: NA
DNA: TGTGCCAGCAGGTGGGGGGGCAGGGCTAACACTGAAGCTTTCTTT
CDR3: CASRWGGRANTEAFF

J: TRBJ1-2
D: NA
V: TRBV14
size: NA
DNA: TGTGCCAGCAGCCAAGGACACTGGGGCTACACCTTC
CDR3: CASSQGHWGYTF

J: TRBJ2-3
D: NA
V: TRBV7-9
size: once
DNA: TGTGCCAGCAGTGGGGCAGATACGCAGTATTTT
CDR3: CASSGADTQYF

J: TRBJ2-1
D: TRBD2
V: TRBV9
size: NA
DNA: TGTGCCAGCAGCGTAGATGGCCTGGGGCTAGCGGGAGAGGATGAGCAGTTCTTC
CDR3: CASSVDGLGLAGEDEQFF

J: TRBJ2-4
D: NA
V: TRBV9
size: NA
DNA: TGTGCCAGCAGTTTGAAACAGACTGACATTCAGTACTTC
CDR3: CASSLKQTDIQYF

J: TRBJ2-4
D: TRBD2
V: TRBV30
size: NA
DNA: TGTGCCTGGAGTGTTTCCGGCGGGGGATGGGGCAAAAACATTCAGTACTTC
CDR3: CAWSVSGGGWGKNIQYF

J: TRBJ2-3
D: NA
V: TRBV29-1
size: once
DNA: TGCAGCGTTGAGCAGCGGGGACATCGAAATACGCAGTATTTT
CDR3: CSVEQRGHRNTQYF

J: TRBJ2-7
D: NA
V: TRBV7-9
size: NA
DNA: TGTGCCAGCAGCTCGATACAGGGAAAAGGCTACGAGCAGTACTTC
CDR3: CASSSIQGKGYEQYF

J: TRBJ1-4
D: NA
V: TRBV21-1
size: NA
DNA: TGTGCCAGCAGCAATCCCCAGGATAATGAAAAACTGTTTTTT
CDR3: CASSNPQDNEKLFF

J: TRBJ2-5
D: TRBD2
V: TRBV9
size: NA
DNA: TGTGCCAGCAGCGTAGGACTAGCGGGGTTAGAGACCCAGTACTTC
CDR3: CASSVGLAGLETQYF

J: TRBJ2-5
D: TRBD2
V: TRBV5-8
size: once
DNA: TGTGCCAGCAGCCGCCTAGCGGGCTTACAAGAGACCCAGTACTTC
CDR3: CASSRLAGLQETQYF

J: TRBJ1-1
D: NA
V: TRBV6-5
size: NA
DNA: TGTGCCACCTGGGGGAGCGGGACTGAAGCTTTCTTT
CDR3: CATWGSGTEAFF

J: TRBJ2-3
D: TRBD2
V: TRBV4-2
size: NA
DNA: TGTGCCAGCAGCCAAGCCCCAGCGGGAGAGACAGATACGCAGTATTTT
CDR3: CASSQAPAGETDTQYF

J: TRBJ1-1
D: NA
V: TRBV2
size: NA
DNA: TGTGCCAGCAGTTTACAGGGTTTGGGTACTGAAGCTTTCTTT
CDR3: CASSLQGLGTEAFF